This TCR beta chain was retrieved from a study of blood T cell repertoires in COVID-19. Study-level information: Whether acute or convalescent, the COVID-19 samples came from the United States, Italy and Spain.

Libraries were prepared by immunoSEQ multiplex PCR; TCRdb keeps only in-frame clonotypes and omits some of them. This sample has approximately 500,000 clones, with 75% to 90% found just once. After removal of 0 bases from V and 2 bases from J, the junction contained 4 bases not matched to a gene. This CDR3 is built from 17 residues. In germline, CDR1 is SGDLS, CDR2 YYNGEE. Input material: peripheral blood. The TCR was taken from a human donor in a cohort sampled during active COVID-19. The V and J genes are TRBV9 and TRBJ2-3; 12 bases line up with TRBD2. The CDR3 nucleotides read TGTGCCAGCAGCGTAGTATGGACTAGCGGGAACACAGATACGCAGTATTTT. Protein sequence: CASSVVWTSGNTDTQYF.